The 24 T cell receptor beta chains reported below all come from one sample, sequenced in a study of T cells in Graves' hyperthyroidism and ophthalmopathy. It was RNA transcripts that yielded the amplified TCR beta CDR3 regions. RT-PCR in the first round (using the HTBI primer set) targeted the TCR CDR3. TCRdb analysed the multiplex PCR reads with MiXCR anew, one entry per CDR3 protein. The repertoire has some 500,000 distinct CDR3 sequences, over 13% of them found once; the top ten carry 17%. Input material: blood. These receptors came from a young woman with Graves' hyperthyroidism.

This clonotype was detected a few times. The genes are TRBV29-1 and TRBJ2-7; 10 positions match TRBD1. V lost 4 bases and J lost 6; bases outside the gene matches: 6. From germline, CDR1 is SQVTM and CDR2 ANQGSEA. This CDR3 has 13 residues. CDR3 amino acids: CSVVRDRGGEQYV. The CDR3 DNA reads TGCAGCGTTGTACGGGACAGGGGAGGCGAGCAGTACGTC.

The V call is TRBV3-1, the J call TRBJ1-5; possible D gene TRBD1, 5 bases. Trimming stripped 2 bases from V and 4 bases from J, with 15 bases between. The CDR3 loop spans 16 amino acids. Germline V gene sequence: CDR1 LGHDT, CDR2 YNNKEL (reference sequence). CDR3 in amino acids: CASSQSRGGSNQPQHF. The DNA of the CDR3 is TGTGCCAGCAGCCAAAGTAGGGGAGGAAGTAATCAGCCCCAGCATTTT.

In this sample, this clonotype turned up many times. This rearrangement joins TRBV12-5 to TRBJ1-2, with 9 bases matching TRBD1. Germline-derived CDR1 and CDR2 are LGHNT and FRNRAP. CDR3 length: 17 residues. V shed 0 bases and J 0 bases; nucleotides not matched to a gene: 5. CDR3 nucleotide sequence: TGTGCTAGTGGTTTGGTACAGGGGGCTCGCCCTAACTATGGCTACACCTTC. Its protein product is CASGLVQGARPNYGYTF.

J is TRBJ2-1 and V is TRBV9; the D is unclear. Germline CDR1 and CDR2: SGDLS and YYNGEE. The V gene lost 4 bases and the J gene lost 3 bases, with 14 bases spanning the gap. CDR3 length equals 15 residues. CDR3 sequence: CASSLSPYYYNEQFF. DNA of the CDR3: TGTGCCAGCAGCCTCAGCCCTTATTACTACAATGAGCAGTTCTTC.

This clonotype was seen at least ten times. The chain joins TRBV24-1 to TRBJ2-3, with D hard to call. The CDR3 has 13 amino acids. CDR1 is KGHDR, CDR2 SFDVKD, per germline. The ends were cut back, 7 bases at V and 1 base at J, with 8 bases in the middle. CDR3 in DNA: TGTGCCACCAGCGGCCACGGCACAGATACGCAGTATTTT. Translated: CATSGHGTDTQYF.

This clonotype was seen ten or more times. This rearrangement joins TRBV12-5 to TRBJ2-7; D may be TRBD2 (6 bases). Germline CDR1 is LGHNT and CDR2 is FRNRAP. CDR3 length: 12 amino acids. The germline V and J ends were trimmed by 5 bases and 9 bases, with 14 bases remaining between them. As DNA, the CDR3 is TGTGCTAGTGGTCCGACTAGTAGGTCGCAGTACTTC. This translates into CASGPTSRSQYF. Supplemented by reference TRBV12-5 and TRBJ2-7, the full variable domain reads DARVTQTPRHKVTEMGQEVTMRCQPILGHNTVFWYRQTMMQGLELLAYFRNRAPLDDSGMPKDRFSAEMPDATLATLKIQPSEPRDSAVYFCASGPTSRSQYFGPGTRLTVT.

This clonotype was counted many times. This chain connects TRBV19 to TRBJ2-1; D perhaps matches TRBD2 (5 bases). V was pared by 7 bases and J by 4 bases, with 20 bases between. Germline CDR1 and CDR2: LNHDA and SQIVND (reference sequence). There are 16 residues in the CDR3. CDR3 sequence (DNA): TGTGCCAGTACTCCAAGGCCGGGGATTAGTTACAATGAGCAGTTCTTC. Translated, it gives CASTPRPGISYNEQFF.

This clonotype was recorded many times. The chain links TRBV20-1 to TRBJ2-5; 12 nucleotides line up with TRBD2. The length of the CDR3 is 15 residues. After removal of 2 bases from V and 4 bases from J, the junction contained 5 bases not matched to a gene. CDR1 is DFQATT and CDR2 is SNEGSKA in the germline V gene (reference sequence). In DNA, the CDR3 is TGCAGTGCTAGAAGACTAGCGGGAGTCAGAGAGACCCAGTACTTC. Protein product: CSARRLAGVRETQYF.

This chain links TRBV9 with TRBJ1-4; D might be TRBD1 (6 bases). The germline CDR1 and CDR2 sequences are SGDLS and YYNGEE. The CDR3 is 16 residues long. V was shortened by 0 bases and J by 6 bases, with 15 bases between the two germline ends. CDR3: CASSVGAWGLDEKLFF. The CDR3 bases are TGTGCCAGCAGCGTAGGGGCCTGGGGGCTGGATGAAAAACTGTTTTTT.

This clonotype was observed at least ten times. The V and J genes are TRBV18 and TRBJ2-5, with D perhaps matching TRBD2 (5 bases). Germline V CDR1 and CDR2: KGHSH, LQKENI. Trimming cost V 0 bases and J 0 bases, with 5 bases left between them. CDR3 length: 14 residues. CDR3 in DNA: TGTGCCAGCTCACCACCAGCGGACCAAGAGACCCAGTACTTC. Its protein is CASSPPADQETQYF.

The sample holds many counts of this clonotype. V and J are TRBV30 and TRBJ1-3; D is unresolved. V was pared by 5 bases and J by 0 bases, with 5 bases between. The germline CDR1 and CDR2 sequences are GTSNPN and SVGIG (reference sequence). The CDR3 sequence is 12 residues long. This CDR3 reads CAWHSSGNTIYF. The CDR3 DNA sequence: TGTGCCTGGCACAGCTCTGGAAACACCATATATTTT.

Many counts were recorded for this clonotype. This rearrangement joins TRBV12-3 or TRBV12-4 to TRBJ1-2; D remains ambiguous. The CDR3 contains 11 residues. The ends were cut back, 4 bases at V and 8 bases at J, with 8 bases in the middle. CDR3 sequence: CASSSAEGYTF. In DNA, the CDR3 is TGTGCCAGCAGTTCAGCCGAAGGCTACACCTTC.

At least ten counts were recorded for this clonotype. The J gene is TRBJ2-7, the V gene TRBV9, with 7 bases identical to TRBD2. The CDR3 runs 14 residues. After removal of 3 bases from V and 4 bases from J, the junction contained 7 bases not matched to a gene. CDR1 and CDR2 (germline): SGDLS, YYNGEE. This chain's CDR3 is CASSGAGKVYEQYF. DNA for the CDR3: TGTGCCAGCAGCGGAGCGGGAAAGGTGTACGAGCAGTACTTC.

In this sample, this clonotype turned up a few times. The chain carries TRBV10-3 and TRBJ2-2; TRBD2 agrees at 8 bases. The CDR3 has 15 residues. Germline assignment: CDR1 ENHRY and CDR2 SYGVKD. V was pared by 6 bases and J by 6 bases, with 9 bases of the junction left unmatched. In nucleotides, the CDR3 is TGTGCCATCAGCCTCGGAGCGGGAGAGCCCGGGGAGCTGTTTTTT. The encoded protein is CAISLGAGEPGELFF.

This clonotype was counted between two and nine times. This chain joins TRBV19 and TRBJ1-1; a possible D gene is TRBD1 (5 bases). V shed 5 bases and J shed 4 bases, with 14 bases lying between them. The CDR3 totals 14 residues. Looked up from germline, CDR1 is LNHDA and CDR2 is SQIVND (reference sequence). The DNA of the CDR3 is TGTGCCAGTAGTCCTAATGGGGCAGGCACTGAAGCTTTCTTT. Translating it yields CASSPNGAGTEAFF.

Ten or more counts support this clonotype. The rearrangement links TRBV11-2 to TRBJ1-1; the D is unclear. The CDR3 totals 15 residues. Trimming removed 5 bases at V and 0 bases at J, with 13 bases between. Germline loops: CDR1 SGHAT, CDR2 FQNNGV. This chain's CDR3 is CASSPRVGMNTEAFF. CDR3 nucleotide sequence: TGTGCCAGCAGCCCTCGGGTGGGCATGAACACTGAAGCTTTCTTT. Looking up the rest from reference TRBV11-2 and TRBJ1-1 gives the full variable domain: EAGVAQSPRYKIIEKRQSVAFWCNPISGHATLYWYQQILGQGPKLLIQFQNNGVVDDSQLPKDRFSAERLKGVDSTLKIQPAKLEDSAVYLCASSPRVGMNTEAFFGQGTRLTVV.

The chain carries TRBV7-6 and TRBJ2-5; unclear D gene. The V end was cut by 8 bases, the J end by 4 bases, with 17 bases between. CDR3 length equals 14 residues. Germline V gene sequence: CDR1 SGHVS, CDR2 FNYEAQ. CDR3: CASSGRATAETQYF. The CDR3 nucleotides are TGTGCCAGCTCCGGACGCGCTACAGCAGAGACCCAGTACTTC.

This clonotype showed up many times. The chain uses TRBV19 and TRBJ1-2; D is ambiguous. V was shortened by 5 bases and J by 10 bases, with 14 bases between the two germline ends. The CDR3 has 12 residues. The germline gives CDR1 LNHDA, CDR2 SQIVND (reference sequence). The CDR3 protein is CASSLREINYTF. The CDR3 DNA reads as TGTGCCAGTAGTCTGCGGGAGATAAACTACACCTTC. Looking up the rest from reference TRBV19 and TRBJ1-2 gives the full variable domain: DGGITQSPKYLFRKEGQNVTLSCEQNLNHDAMYWYRQDPGQGLRLIYYSQIVNDFQKGDIAEGYSVSREKKESFPLTVTSAQKNPTAFYLCASSLREINYTFGSGTRLTVV.

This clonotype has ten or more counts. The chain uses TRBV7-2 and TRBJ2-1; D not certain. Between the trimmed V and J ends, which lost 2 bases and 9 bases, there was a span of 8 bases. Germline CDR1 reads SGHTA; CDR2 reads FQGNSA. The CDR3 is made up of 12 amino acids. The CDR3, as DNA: TGTGCCAGCAGCTTATCCCGGAGTGAGCAGTTCTTC. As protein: CASSLSRSEQFF. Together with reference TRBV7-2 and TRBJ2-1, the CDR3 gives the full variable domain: GAGVSQSPSNKVTEKGKDVELRCDPISGHTALYWYRQSLGQGLEFLIYFQGNSAPDKSGLPSDRFSAERTGGSVSTLTIQRTQQEDSAVYLCASSLSRSEQFFGPGTRLTVL.

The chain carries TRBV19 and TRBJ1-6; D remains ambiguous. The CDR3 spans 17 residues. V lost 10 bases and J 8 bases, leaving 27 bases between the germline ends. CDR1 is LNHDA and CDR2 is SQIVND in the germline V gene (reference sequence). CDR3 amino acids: CANRWAHQHTWDSPLHF. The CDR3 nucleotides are TGTGCCAATAGGTGGGCCCACCAACATACTTGGGATTCACCCCTCCACTTT.

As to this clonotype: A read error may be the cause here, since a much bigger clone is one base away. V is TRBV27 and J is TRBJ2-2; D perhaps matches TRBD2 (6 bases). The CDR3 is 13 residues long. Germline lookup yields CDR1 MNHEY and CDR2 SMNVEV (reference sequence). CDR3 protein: CASGELGTGGLFF. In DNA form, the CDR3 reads TGTGCCAGCGGGGAGTTGGGGACCGGGGGGCTGTTTTTT.

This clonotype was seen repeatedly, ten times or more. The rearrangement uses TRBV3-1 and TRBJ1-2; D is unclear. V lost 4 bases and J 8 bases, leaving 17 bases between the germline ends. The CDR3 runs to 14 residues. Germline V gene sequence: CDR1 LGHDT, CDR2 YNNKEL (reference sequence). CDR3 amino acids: CASSPSSLLEGYTF. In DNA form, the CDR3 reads TGTGCCAGCAGCCCAAGCAGTCTCCTGGAGGGCTACACCTTC. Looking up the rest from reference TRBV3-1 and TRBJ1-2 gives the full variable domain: DTAVSQTPKYLVTQMGNDKSIKCEQNLGHDTMYWYKQDSKKFLKIMFSYNNKELIINETVPNRFSPKSPDKAHLNLHINSLELGDSAVYFCASSPSSLLEGYTFGSGTRLTVV.

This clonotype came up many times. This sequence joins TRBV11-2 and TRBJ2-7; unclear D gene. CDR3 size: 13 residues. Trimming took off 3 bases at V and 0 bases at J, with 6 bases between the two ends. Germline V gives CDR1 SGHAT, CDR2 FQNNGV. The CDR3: CASSFAVSYEQYF. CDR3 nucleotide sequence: TGTGCCAGCAGCTTTGCAGTCTCCTACGAGCAGTACTTC.

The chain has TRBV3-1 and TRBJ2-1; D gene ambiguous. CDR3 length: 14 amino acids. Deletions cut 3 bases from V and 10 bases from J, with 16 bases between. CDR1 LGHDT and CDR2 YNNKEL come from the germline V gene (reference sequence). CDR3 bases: TGTGCCAGCAGCCAGGTAACGCGAGACATCGAGCAGTTCTTC. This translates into CASSQVTRDIEQFF.